This record covers a single TCR beta chain. This sample was taken from a study of blood T cell repertoires in COVID-19. Study-level background: PBMCs, B-cell-depleted T cells, or T cells provided the cDNA or gDNA that made up the material.

Profiling relied on immunoSEQ multiplex PCR, and the TCRdb table lists in-frame clones only, not all of them. The table has approximately 170,000 clones, 86% seen once; the top ten hold under 5%. Germline V lookup: CDR1 LGHDT, CDR2 YNNKEL (reference sequence). Deletions cut 1 base from V and 3 bases from J, with 9 bases between. There are 14 residues in the CDR3. This sequence originates from a woman between 65 and 79 years old with acute or convalescent COVID-19. The chain is built from TRBV3-1 (or the pseudogene TRBV3-2) and TRBJ1-2, with D hard to call. The specimen was peripheral blood. The CDR3, as DNA: TGTGCCAGCAGCCAAGGAAGGAGTTACTATGGCTACACCTTC. Translating it yields CASSQGRSYYGYTF.